The next 13 T cell receptor beta chains were all read from a single sample in a study of T cells in Graves' hyperthyroidism and ophthalmopathy. Amplification of TCR beta CDR3 regions used RNA as the template. Carried out on the TCR CDR3, a first-round RT-PCR used the HTBI primer set. TCRdb independently ran MiXCR on the multiplex PCR reads; one entry per CDR3 protein. The sample yields around 190,000 distinct CDR3 sequences, around a sixth seen once. Sequencing input: blood. Receptors originate from a woman aged 45-65 years with Graves' hyperthyroidism.

V and J are TRBV2 and TRBJ1-2; D call uncertain. CDR3 size: 14 residues. CDR1 and CDR2 (germline): SNHLY, FYNNEI. V was shortened by 7 bases and J by 4 bases, with 16 bases between the two germline ends. CDR3: CASIPRETPYGYTF. CDR3 DNA sequence: TGTGCCAGCATCCCTCGGGAGACACCCTATGGCTACACCTTC.

Of note for this clonotype: This may be a read error, as it is one base from a much larger clone. The V gene is TRBV20-1, the J gene TRBJ2-1; D assignment may be TRBD1 or TRBD2 (5 bases each). The DNA matches TRBJ2-7 better at its end, which makes the J call doubtful. Germline CDR1 is DFQATT and CDR2 is SNEGSKA (reference sequence). The CDR3 has 16 residues. The CDR3 sequence: CSARGIVGWGSDEQYF. For the CDR3, the DNA is TGCAGTGCGAGAGGGATAGTTGGTTGGGGCTCCGATGAGCAGTACTTC.

DNA of the CDR3: TGTGCCACCAGCAGAAATCAAGGGGGCGGATATCAGCCCCAGCATTTT. Translating gives CATSRNQGGGYQPQHF. The rearrangement uses TRBV15 and TRBJ1-5, with 7 positions matching TRBD1. Germline loops: CDR1 LNHNV, CDR2 YYDKDF (reference sequence). The J segment lost 5 bases and the V segment lost 2 bases, leaving 9 bases of the junction unmatched. This CDR3 is built from 16 residues.

In this sample, this clonotype turned up a few times. The rearrangement uses TRBV6-2 or TRBV6-3 and TRBJ2-3; D is perhaps TRBD1 (6 bases). The J call could be wrong; TRBJ1-5 is a better fit for the DNA end. In germline, CDR1 is MNHEY, CDR2 SVGEGT. This CDR3 spans 13 amino acids. The DNA for the CDR3 is TGTGCCAGCAGTCAGCGGGACACAGATACGCAGCATTTT. Translation gives CASSQRDTDTQHF.

In this sample, this clonotype turned up a few times. The chain is built from TRBV6-1 and TRBJ1-1; the D is unclear. V lost 5 bases and J 4 bases, leaving 17 bases between the germline ends. The CDR3 totals 15 residues. Germline V gene lookup returns CDR1 MNHNS and CDR2 SASEGT. CDR3 residues: CASSPTAPSSTEAFF. The CDR3 region has the DNA TGTGCCAGCAGTCCTACCGCCCCCTCCTCCACTGAAGCTTTCTTT.

Concerning this clonotype itself: Possible read error: a much larger clone is one base away. The V call is TRBV27, the J call TRBJ2-3; possible D gene TRBD2, 5 bases. The CDR3 sequence is 16 residues long. The V and J ends lost 7 bases and 2 bases respectively, with 19 bases between them. Germline assignment: CDR1 MNHEY and CDR2 SMNVEV (reference sequence). CDR3 nucleotides: TGTGCCAGCAAAGACGGGGATCGGTGGGACACAGATACGCAGTATTTT. Amino acid sequence: CASKDGDRWDTDTQYF.

The table lists this clonotype with many counts. The chain is built from TRBV20-1 and TRBJ2-3; maybe TRBD1 (5 bases). The length of the CDR3 is 16 residues. V was clipped by 5 bases and J by 1 base, with 19 bases between them. Germline CDR1 and CDR2: DFQATT and SNEGSKA (reference sequence). CDR3 amino acids: CSAPVDTTGGTDTQYF. The CDR3 DNA reads TGCAGTGCTCCCGTGGACACAACTGGGGGCACAGATACGCAGTATTTT.

The gene calls are TRBV7-9 and TRBJ2-2; D gene ambiguous. This CDR3 has 13 residues. Germline V gives CDR1 SEHNR, CDR2 FQNEAQ (reference sequence). V was shortened by 6 bases and J by 6 bases, with 11 bases between the two germline ends. CDR3 region: CASSPVGSGELFF. Written as DNA, the CDR3 is TGTGCCAGCAGTCCGGTGGGATCCGGGGAGCTGTTTTTT.

The table lists this clonotype with many counts. The chain links TRBV20-1 to TRBJ2-2; TRBD2 might be the D (7 bases). The CDR3 totals 16 residues. Trimming stripped 2 bases from V and 2 bases from J, with 15 bases between. The germline CDR1 and CDR2 sequences are DFQATT and SNEGSKA (reference sequence). The CDR3 is CSARRGARANTGELFF. DNA of the CDR3: TGCAGTGCTAGACGGGGGGCGCGGGCTAACACCGGGGAGCTGTTTTTT.

There are many counts of this clonotype. The chain links TRBV28 to TRBJ2-7; 11 positions match TRBD2. With 2 bases clipped from V and 2 bases from J, the junction kept 2 bases outside the gene matches. Germline V gene sequence: CDR1 MDHEN, CDR2 SYDVKM. The CDR3 covers 15 residues. In DNA form, the CDR3 reads TGTGCCAGCAGTTTACTAGCGGGAGGTGCCTACGAGCAGTACTTC. Translating gives CASSLLAGGAYEQYF.

This clonotype has a count of ten or more. The J gene is TRBJ2-1, the V gene TRBV2; 10 bases agree with TRBD1. Germline CDR1 SNHLY, CDR2 FYNNEI. Unmatched junction bases numbered 16, after V lost 6 bases and J lost 8 bases. The CDR3 is 17 amino acids. Here the CDR3 reads CASSGTRDRGFVDEQFF. CDR3 in DNA: TGTGCCAGCAGCGGCACCCGGGACAGGGGTTTCGTGGATGAGCAGTTCTTC.

This chain links TRBV4-2 with TRBJ2-4; D remains ambiguous. V dropped 0 bases and J dropped 8 bases, with 14 bases sitting between them. Per germline, CDR1 LGHNA and CDR2 YNFKEQ. The CDR3 extends over 15 amino acids. CDR3 amino acids: CASSQEAEMLDIQYF. The CDR3 nucleotides are TGTGCCAGCAGCCAAGAAGCCGAGATGTTGGACATTCAGTACTTC.

This clonotype was seen repeatedly, ten times or more. The chain has TRBV24-1 and TRBJ2-3; D is unclear. The CDR3 totals 15 residues. V gave up 5 bases and J gave up 6 bases, with 17 bases separating them. Germline V gives CDR1 KGHDR, CDR2 SFDVKD. The CDR3 spells CATSASLRTQDTQYF. CDR3 nucleotide sequence: TGTGCCACCAGTGCCTCCCTCAGGACGCAGGATACGCAGTATTTT.